One sample yielded the 23 T cell receptor beta chains listed below, sequenced in a study of T cells in Graves' hyperthyroidism and ophthalmopathy. RNA transcripts yielded amplified TCR beta CDR3 regions. TCR CDR3 underwent first-round RT-PCR with the HTBI primer set. MiXCR, applied by TCRdb to the multiplex PCR reads, yields one record per CDR3 protein. The table shows fewer than 200,000 distinct CDR3 sequences, with 17% occurring only once. The sample taken for sequencing was blood. These receptors came from a woman aged 50 to 60 with Graves' hyperthyroidism.

This clonotype was recorded at least ten times. This chain joins TRBV18 and TRBJ1-6; D ambiguous. Trimming stripped 3 bases from V and 2 bases from J, with 8 bases between. Germline lookup yields CDR1 KGHSH and CDR2 LQKENI. The CDR3 totals 15 residues. The CDR3 sequence is CASSPDGAYNSPLHF. The CDR3 nucleotides are TGTGCCAGCTCACCGGACGGCGCCTATAATTCACCCCTCCACTTT.

The chain is built from TRBV11-2 and TRBJ2-7, with D perhaps matching TRBD1 (6 bases). V lost 4 bases and J 0 bases, leaving 16 bases between the germline ends. Germline V CDR1 and CDR2: SGHAT, FQNNGV. The CDR3 runs 16 residues. CDR3 protein: CASSSLPGDLSYEQYF. CDR3 DNA: TGTGCCAGCAGCTCCCTCCCAGGGGATCTCTCCTACGAGCAGTACTTC.

This clonotype was seen at least ten times. The gene calls are TRBV6-2 or TRBV6-3 and TRBJ1-1, with D unclear. V gave up 5 bases and J gave up 0 bases, with 7 bases separating them. The CDR3 is made up of 13 amino acids. CDR1 is MNHEY, CDR2 SVGEGT, per germline. CDR3 in DNA: TGTGCCAGCAGTGACCACATGAACACTGAAGCTTTCTTT. Its protein product is CASSDHMNTEAFF.

The rearrangement uses TRBV11-2 and TRBJ2-5; 8 bases match TRBD1. Unmatched junction bases numbered 4, after V lost 3 bases and J lost 4 bases. CDR1 is SGHAT, CDR2 FQNNGV, per germline. CDR3 size: 14 residues. The CDR3 DNA follows: TGTGCCAGCAGCTTGACAGGGGTAGGAGAGACCCAGTACTTC. It is translated as CASSLTGVGETQYF.

A few counts support this clonotype. A much larger clone differs from this one at a single base, so this may be a read error. This sequence joins TRBV2 and TRBJ1-2; D might be TRBD1 (5 bases). This CDR3 is built from 17 residues. The V gene's germline CDR1 is SNHLY and CDR2 FYNNEI. Written as DNA, the CDR3 is TGTGTCAGCAGCACCGGGGGGGTGAACGGAGCTAACTATGGCTACACCTTC. Amino acid sequence: CVSSTGGVNGANYGYTF. Variable domain in full (rest from reference TRBV2 and TRBJ1-2): EPEVTQTPSHQVTQMGQEVILRCVPISNHLYFYWYRQILGQKVEFLVSFYNNEISEKSEIFDDQFSVERPDGSNFTLKIRSTKLEDSAMYFCVSSTGGVNGANYGYTFGSGTRLTVV.

The gene calls are TRBV28 and TRBJ1-4; D perhaps matches TRBD1 (6 bases). The ends were cut back, 6 bases at V and 7 bases at J, with 18 bases in the middle. The CDR3 has 15 amino acids. In germline, CDR1 is MDHEN, CDR2 SYDVKM. The CDR3 DNA reads TGTGCCAGCAGCCTAGGGGGGGCGCGGTTTGAAAAACTGTTTTTT. Translation gives CASSLGGARFEKLFF.

This clonotype was observed at least ten times. The rearrangement joins TRBV27 to TRBJ1-1, with D maybe TRBD1 (5 bases). The germline CDR1 and CDR2 sequences are MNHEY and SMNVEV (reference sequence). Trimming pared 4 bases from V and 2 bases from J, leaving 8 bases between. CDR3 size: 13 residues. CDR3 sequence (DNA): TGTGCCAGCAGTTACAGGACAAACACTGAAGCTTTCTTT. It codes for CASSYRTNTEAFF.

This clonotype was seen many times. J is TRBJ2-7 and V is TRBV3-1, with unresolved D. The CDR3 has 12 amino acids. Germline CDR1 LGHDT, CDR2 YNNKEL (reference sequence). With 5 bases removed from V and 3 bases from J, the gap between germline ends came to 8 bases. In DNA, the CDR3 is TGTGCCAGCAGCAACGGGTACTACGAGCAGTACTTC. It codes for CASSNGYYEQYF.

This clonotype appeared many times. The chain is built from TRBV20-1 and TRBJ1-2, with D possibly matching TRBD1 (5 bases). Germline lookup yields CDR1 DFQATT and CDR2 SNEGSKA (reference sequence). This CDR3 region has 12 residues. Trimming took 3 bases from V and 8 from J, leaving 13 bases between them. CDR3: CSASPGVDGYTF. The CDR3 DNA is TGCAGTGCTAGTCCGGGGGTTGACGGCTACACCTTC.

This chain connects TRBV7-3 to TRBJ2-7, with 7 nucleotides matching TRBD1. CDR3 length equals 12 residues. CDR1 SGHTA and CDR2 FQGTGA come from the germline V gene. With 5 bases clipped from V and 9 bases from J, the junction kept 7 bases outside the gene matches. The CDR3 bases are TGTGCCAGCAGCCAATACAGGGGAAGGCAGTACTTC. Translation: CASSQYRGRQYF.

At least ten counts were recorded for this clonotype. J is TRBJ1-1 and V is TRBV5-8; D is possibly TRBD1 (5 bases). V shed 4 bases and J shed 0 bases, with 13 bases lying between them. The CDR3 loop spans 15 amino acids. The germline V gene encodes CDR1 SGHTS and CDR2 YDEGEE. CDR3 DNA sequence: TGTGCCAGCAGCACGGGACCCCCTATGAACACTGAAGCTTTCTTT. Translating gives CASSTGPPMNTEAFF.

In its sample, this clonotype was seen many times. The CDR3 loop is CASSPYLQGASDTQYF. The CDR3 nucleotides are TGTGCCAGCTCACCGTATTTGCAGGGGGCTTCCGATACGCAGTATTTT. The chain is built from TRBV18 and TRBJ2-3; 8 positions agree with TRBD1. The CDR3 runs to 16 residues. V shed 3 bases, J shed 6 bases, and the junction held 11 bases outside the gene matches. Germline CDR1 and CDR2: KGHSH and LQKENI.

This clonotype has a handful of counts. The V and J genes are TRBV28 and TRBJ1-2; tentatively, D is TRBD1 (6 bases). Germline CDR1 and CDR2: MDHEN and SYDVKM. This CDR3 is 15 amino acids long. Trimming cost V 3 bases and J 8 bases, with 19 bases left between them. CDR3 amino acids: CASSFRPLAGDGYTF. CDR3 bases: TGTGCCAGCAGTTTTCGCCCCTTGGCAGGGGACGGCTACACCTTC.

This clonotype was detected many times. The chain links TRBV6-1 to TRBJ1-1; no definite D call. Germline V lookup: CDR1 MNHNS, CDR2 SASEGT. Trimming cost V 6 bases and J 11 bases, with 16 bases left between them. This CDR3 region has 12 residues. CDR3 sequence (DNA): TGTGCCAGCAGGTTACTGACCGGGAGGGCTTTCTTT. Protein product: CASRLLTGRAFF.

This clonotype was seen ten or more times. This chain uses TRBV19 with TRBJ1-6, with 7 bases fitting TRBD1. Per the germline V gene, CDR1 is LNHDA and CDR2 is SQIVND (reference sequence). The CDR3 length is 18 residues. V shed 7 bases and J 9 bases; nucleotides not matched to a gene: 21. The CDR3 region is CASTIEFTGVHSSSPLHF. CDR3 DNA sequence: TGTGCCAGTACCATCGAATTTACAGGGGTCCATAGTAGTTCACCCCTCCACTTT.

This clonotype has ten or more counts. J is TRBJ1-6 and V is TRBV6-1; 7 bases map to TRBD1. This CDR3 is 14 amino acids long. J gave up 7 bases and V 5 bases, and 5 bases lay outside the gene matches. Looked up from germline, CDR1 is MNHNS and CDR2 is SASEGT. CDR3 region: CASSSNRGNSPLHF. The CDR3 DNA follows: TGTGCCAGCAGTTCTAACAGGGGAAATTCACCCCTCCACTTT.

In its sample, this clonotype was seen many times. V gene TRBV20-1 combines with J gene TRBJ2-7, with no clear D. Trimming shortened V by 3 bases and J by 3 bases, and 9 bases separated the two germline ends. The CDR3 length is 12 residues. CDR1 DFQATT and CDR2 SNEGSKA come from the germline V gene (reference sequence). CDR3: CSASSQDYEQYF. Written as DNA, the CDR3 is TGCAGTGCTAGTTCACAAGACTACGAGCAGTACTTC.

This clonotype was recorded many times. The V call is TRBV9, the J call TRBJ1-4, with D possibly being TRBD1 (6 bases). CDR1 is SGDLS and CDR2 is YYNGEE in the germline V gene. The V end lost 2 bases, the J end lost 5 bases, and 13 bases lay between the germline ends. This CDR3 is built from 15 residues. The chain's CDR3 is CASSVGGAPNEKLFF. CDR3 DNA sequence: TGTGCCAGCAGCGTCGGGGGCGCACCAAATGAAAAACTGTTTTTT.

In this sample, this clonotype turned up once. The chain carries TRBV7-9 and TRBJ1-4; D is possibly TRBD1 (5 bases). Germline V gene data show CDR1 as SEHNR and CDR2 as FQNEAQ (reference sequence). The CDR3 covers 13 residues. Deletions cut 5 bases from V and 7 bases from J, with 11 bases between. CDR3 protein: CASSLQGFEKLFF. Written as DNA, the CDR3 is TGTGCCAGCAGCCTGCAGGGATTTGAAAAACTGTTTTTT.

The chain combines TRBV6-1 with TRBJ2-7; TRBD2 agrees at 13 bases. With 6 bases clipped from V and 6 bases from J, the junction kept 2 bases outside the gene matches. Germline V lookup: CDR1 MNHNS, CDR2 SASEGT. This CDR3 is built from 13 residues. CDR3 in amino acids: CASRTSGRSEQYF. CDR3 sequence (DNA): TGTGCCAGCAGGACTAGCGGGAGGTCCGAGCAGTACTTC.

This clonotype was detected many times. This rearrangement joins TRBV20-1 to TRBJ2-7; D call uncertain. This CDR3 is 12 amino acids long. Per the germline V gene, CDR1 is DFQATT and CDR2 is SNEGSKA (reference sequence). Deletions cut 3 bases from V and 5 bases from J, with 11 bases between. The CDR3 reads CSASRIPHEQYF. For the CDR3, the DNA is TGCAGTGCTAGTCGGATCCCCCACGAGCAGTACTTC.

This clonotype was observed a few times. The rearrangement uses TRBV9 and TRBJ1-3; D is perhaps TRBD1 (6 bases). Germline V CDR1 and CDR2: SGDLS, YYNGEE. The V end lost 4 bases, the J end lost 0 bases, and 11 bases lay between the germline ends. The CDR3 is 15 residues long. The CDR3 nucleotides are TGTGCCAGCAGCCCCTCAGGGGACTCTGGAAACACCATATATTTT. Translating it yields CASSPSGDSGNTIYF. Together with reference TRBV9 and TRBJ1-3, the CDR3 gives the full variable domain: DSGVTQTPKHLITATGQRVTLRCSPRSGDLSVYWYQQSLDQGLQFLIQYYNGEERAKGNILERFSAQQFPDLHSELNLSSLELGDSALYFCASSPSGDSGNTIYFGEGSWLTVV.

This clonotype was seen many times. The genes are TRBV14 and TRBJ1-1, with a weak D call TRBD1 (5 bases). Germline V gene sequence: CDR1 SGHDN, CDR2 FVKESK. This CDR3 region has 17 residues. V lost 1 base to trimming and J lost 4 bases, with 19 bases between them. The CDR3 sequence is CASSQVLGRGTVTEAFF. The CDR3 coding sequence is TGTGCCAGCAGCCAAGTACTAGGAAGGGGCACAGTCACTGAAGCTTTCTTT.